The next 18 T cell receptor beta chains were all read from a single sample in a study of lymphopenia after photon versus proton radiotherapy. Generated by immunoSEQ multiplex PCR, the TCRdb table keeps only in-frame clones and is missing some. The sample includes around 64,000 clones, around 92% seen only once; the top ten take 2.2%. Sequencing used peripheral blood, obtained from a patient treated with photon-based radiotherapy. Receptor source: a woman between 35 and 50 years old with cholangiocarcinoma.

V usage is TRBV6-5 and J usage is TRBJ1-5; D perhaps matches TRBD1 (5 bases). The V end was cut by 2 bases, the J end by 7 bases, with 6 bases between. Germline CDR1 and CDR2: MNHEY and SVGAGI. This CDR3 comprises 12 residues. CDR3 amino acids: CASSYPGQPQHF. CDR3 DNA: TGTGCCAGCAGTTACCCAGGGCAGCCCCAGCATTTT.

The V and J genes are TRBV30 and TRBJ2-7; no clear D gene. V was shortened by 0 bases and J by 6 bases, with 21 bases between the two germline ends. The germline CDR1 and CDR2 sequences are GTSNPN and SVGIG (reference sequence). This CDR3 region has 16 residues. Written as DNA, the CDR3 is TGTGCCTGGAGTGTACACGGTGACCGACTCCGTGGCGAGCAGTACTTC. It codes for CAWSVHGDRLRGEQYF. The full variable domain, with the rest looked up from reference TRBV30 and TRBJ2-7, is SQTIHQWPATLVQPVGSPLSLECTVEGTSNPNLYWYRQAAGRGLQLLFYSVGIGQISSEVPQNLSASRPQDRQFILSSKKLLLSDSGFYLCAWSVHGDRLRGEQYFGPGTRLTVT.

This chain uses TRBV5-1 with TRBJ1-4; tentative D call: TRBD1 (6 bases). Germline V gene sequence: CDR1 SGHRS, CDR2 YFSETQ. The CDR3 spans 15 residues. Trimming stripped 0 bases from V and 4 bases from J, with 10 bases between. The CDR3 DNA reads TGCGCCAGCAGCTTGGATACAGGGATTAATGAAAAACTGTTTTTT. Translation gives CASSLDTGINEKLFF.

The chain employs TRBV9 and TRBJ2-5, with no clear D. The CDR3 runs 18 residues. The germline V gene has CDR1 SGDLS and CDR2 YYNGEE. The germline V and J ends were trimmed by 4 bases and 5 bases, with 27 bases remaining between them. The CDR3 sequence: CASSLVFPHRILDETQYF. The CDR3, as DNA: TGTGCCAGCAGCCTTGTTTTCCCGCACCGCATTTTGGATGAGACCCAGTACTTC. Drawing the rest from reference TRBV9 and TRBJ2-5, the complete variable domain is DSGVTQTPKHLITATGQRVTLRCSPRSGDLSVYWYQQSLDQGLQFLIQYYNGEERAKGNILERFSAQQFPDLHSELNLSSLELGDSALYFCASSLVFPHRILDETQYFGPGTRLLVL.

This clone occurred once. J is TRBJ2-2 and V is TRBV10-2; TRBD1 aligns across 7 bases. V was pared by 6 bases and J by 0 bases, with 10 bases of the junction left unmatched. Germline-derived CDR1 and CDR2 are WSHSY and SAAADI. The CDR3 runs to 17 residues. The CDR3 spells CASSNIRGQSNTGELFF. Written as DNA, the CDR3 is TGCGCCAGCAGCAACATTCGGGGACAGTCGAACACCGGGGAGCTGTTTTTT.

The V gene is TRBV28, the J gene TRBJ1-1, with 7 bases that match TRBD1. Germline loops: CDR1 MDHEN, CDR2 SYDVKM. With V trimmed by 4 bases and J by 8 bases, 13 bases remained unmatched. This CDR3 region has 15 residues. The CDR3 sequence: CASSSYPGQSLEAFF. The CDR3 DNA is TGTGCCAGCAGTTCATACCCGGGACAGAGCCTCGAAGCTTTCTTT.

This clone was found once. The gene calls are TRBV7-6 and TRBJ2-1; tentatively, D is TRBD1 (8 bases). The CDR3 loop spans 15 amino acids. The ends were cut back, 3 bases at V and 5 bases at J, with 14 bases in the middle. CDR1 and CDR2 (germline): SGHVS, FNYEAQ. The CDR3, as DNA: TGTGCCAGCAGCTTCGGACAGGGAGGGGACAATGAGCAGTTCTTC. Residues: CASSFGQGGDNEQFF. The whole variable domain, remainder taken from reference TRBV7-6 and TRBJ2-1, is GAGVSQSPRYKVTKRGQDVALRCDPISGHVSLYWYRQALGQGPEFLTYFNYEAQQDKSGLPNDRFSAERPEGSISTLTIQRTEQRDSAMYRCASSFGQGGDNEQFFGPGTRLTVL.

This chain uses TRBV2 with TRBJ2-7, with a tentative D call TRBD1 (6 bases). The V and J ends lost 8 bases and 5 bases respectively, with 13 bases between them. CDR3 length: 12 amino acids. The V gene's germline CDR1 is SNHLY and CDR2 FYNNEI. The CDR3 DNA sequence: TGTGCCAGCCTAGACAGGTCTCACGAGCAGTACTTC. Protein sequence: CASLDRSHEQYF. Filled out from reference TRBV2 and TRBJ2-7, the complete variable domain reads EPEVTQTPSHQVTQMGQEVILRCVPISNHLYFYWYRQILGQKVEFLVSFYNNEISEKSEIFDDQFSVERPDGSNFTLKIRSTKLEDSAMYFCASLDRSHEQYFGPGTRLTVT.

V usage is TRBV4-1 and J usage is TRBJ1-3, with TRBD1 as a possible D gene (6 bases). V shed 0 bases and J shed 4 bases, with 13 bases lying between them. CDR1 MGHRA and CDR2 YSYEKL come from the germline V gene. The CDR3 is made up of 16 amino acids. The chain's CDR3 is CASSQEGGARGNTIYF. In nucleotides, the CDR3 is TGCGCCAGCAGCCAAGAAGGGGGGGCACGGGGAAACACCATATATTTT.

CDR3 in DNA: TGTGCCAGCAGTCCCTCCCAGGGTACGTGGGGTGAAAAACTGTTTTTT. Translating it yields CASSPSQGTWGEKLFF. The chain couples TRBV28 to TRBJ1-4; possible D gene TRBD1, 5 bases. V lost 5 bases and J 7 bases, leaving 20 bases between the germline ends. The CDR3 extends over 16 amino acids. The V gene's germline CDR1 is MDHEN and CDR2 SYDVKM.

This clone was observed once. The chain recombines TRBV10-1 with TRBJ2-3; D is undetermined. The V gene's germline CDR1 is WNHNN and CDR2 SYGVQD (reference sequence). The CDR3 length is 12 residues. V was clipped by 2 bases and J by 5 bases, with 5 bases between them. This chain's CDR3 is CASSEVGDTQYF. CDR3 DNA sequence: TGCGCCAGCAGTGAGGTGGGAGATACGCAGTATTTT.

The rearrangement links TRBV10-2 to TRBJ1-1; 8 bases align to TRBD1. The CDR3 is 14 amino acids. Germline loops: CDR1 WSHSY, CDR2 SAAADI. Trimming removed 4 bases from V and 1 base from J; junction bases left unmatched: 2. CDR3 residues: CASSAGQGNTEAFF. The CDR3 coding sequence is TGCGCCAGCAGTGCTGGACAGGGGAACACTGAAGCTTTCTTT.

The chain joins TRBV28 to TRBJ2-1; the match to TRBD2 covers 11 bases. With V trimmed by 3 bases and J by 3 bases, 4 bases remained unmatched. From germline, CDR1 is MDHEN and CDR2 SYDVKM. This CDR3 comprises 16 residues. This chain's CDR3 is CASSFPGLAGYNEQFF. DNA for the CDR3: TGTGCCAGCAGTTTCCCCGGACTAGCGGGCTACAATGAGCAGTTCTTC.

The gene calls are TRBV19 and TRBJ1-2; 7 nucleotides align to TRBD1. Germline V lookup: CDR1 LNHDA, CDR2 SQIVND (reference sequence). Trimming at V came to 6 bases and at J to 6 bases, leaving 10 bases not matched to a gene. This CDR3 has 14 residues. The CDR3 region is CASSFRGIEHGYTF. In nucleotides, the CDR3 is TGTGCCAGTAGCTTCAGGGGGATTGAGCATGGCTACACCTTC.

This chain uses TRBV5-1 with TRBJ2-3; TRBD2 matches at 11 bases. Germline V CDR1 and CDR2: SGHRS, YFSETQ. The length of the CDR3 is 17 residues. V was pared by 3 bases and J by 2 bases, with 8 bases of the junction left unmatched. CDR3 DNA: TGCGCCAGCAGCTGGACCCGACTAGCGGGGATCACAGATACGCAGTATTTT. Protein sequence: CASSWTRLAGITDTQYF.

V is TRBV6-6 and J is TRBJ1-2; D is unresolved. V was pared by 5 bases and J by 4 bases, with 11 bases between. Germline V lookup: CDR1 MNHNY, CDR2 SVGAGI (reference sequence). CDR3 size: 13 residues. CDR3 DNA sequence: TGTGCCAGCAGTCCTCAGTTCCCCTATGGCTACACCTTC. It translates to CASSPQFPYGYTF.

The chain is built from TRBV28 and TRBJ1-2; D is possibly TRBD1 (5 bases). From germline, CDR1 is MDHEN and CDR2 SYDVKM. The CDR3 totals 13 residues. The V end was cut by 5 bases, the J end by 4 bases, with 11 bases between. The CDR3 sequence is CASSGSGFYGYTF. As DNA, the CDR3 is TGTGCCAGCAGTGGATCAGGGTTCTATGGCTACACCTTC.

The V and J genes are TRBV18 and TRBJ2-3; 10 bases agree with TRBD2. Per germline, CDR1 KGHSH and CDR2 LQKENI. The junction had 5 bases not matched to a gene; V was cut back by 0 bases and J by 2 bases. The CDR3 has 17 amino acids. The CDR3 protein is CASSPPLGLAATDTQYF. The CDR3 DNA follows: TGTGCCAGCTCACCACCGCTTGGACTAGCGGCCACAGATACGCAGTATTTT.